These 6 T cell receptor beta chains originate from one sample sequenced in a study of OX40 agonist ivuxolimab in advanced cancers. TCRdb's table, derived via immunoSEQ multiplex PCR, lists solely in-frame clones and lacks some. The sample comprises tens of thousands of clones, around 82% of which are singletons, and under 2% rests with the top ten. The sequenced sample was CD4+ or CD8+ T cells sorted from blood, obtained in a trial of the OX40 agonist ivuxolimab. These receptors were obtained from an adult with an advanced solid tumor such as melanoma, head and neck, liver or kidney cancer.

The V and J genes are TRBV6-5 and TRBJ2-7; no firm D call. This CDR3 is built from 11 residues. Per germline, CDR1 MNHEY and CDR2 SVGAGI. V was clipped by 4 bases and J by 6 bases, with 7 bases between them. The CDR3 nucleotides are TGTGCCAGCAGTTCGACCAGCGAGCAGTACTTC. Protein sequence: CASSSTSEQYF.

The chain recombines TRBV9 with TRBJ1-2; maybe TRBD1 (5 bases). This CDR3 is 13 amino acids long. V was shortened by 3 bases and J by 7 bases, with 13 bases between the two germline ends. Germline loops: CDR1 SGDLS, CDR2 YYNGEE. CDR3 sequence (DNA): TGTGCCAGCAGCGAAGACAGTAGGGGTGGCTACACCTTC. Amino acid sequence: CASSEDSRGGYTF.

The chain has TRBV29-1 and TRBJ1-1, with D perhaps TRBD1 (5 bases). Trimming left V 0 bases short and J 8 bases short, with 7 bases between. This CDR3 is 11 amino acids long. The germline CDR1 and CDR2 sequences are SQVTM and ANQGSEA. CDR3 DNA: TGCAGCGTTGAAGATCCAGGGGAAGCTTTCTTT. Amino acids: CSVEDPGEAFF.

This clone was seen more than once but under ten times. V and J are TRBV5-1 and TRBJ2-3; 7 nucleotides agree with TRBD1. CDR1 and CDR2 from the germline V gene are SGHRS and YFSETQ. V lost 4 bases and J lost 0; bases outside the gene matches: 8. The CDR3 is 16 amino acids. For the CDR3, the DNA is TGCGCCAGCAGCCCAGGGACAGTTCGGAGCACAGATACGCAGTATTTT. It yields the protein CASSPGTVRSTDTQYF.

V and J are TRBV30 and TRBJ1-2; TRBD1 matches at 7 bases. The germline V gene encodes CDR1 GTSNPN and CDR2 SVGIG (reference sequence). The V segment lost 4 bases and the J segment 5 bases; nucleotides outside the gene matches: 7. The CDR3 consists of 13 residues. DNA of the CDR3: TGTGCCTGGACCAGAGACAGGGAATATGGCTACACCTTC. It is translated as CAWTRDREYGYTF.

V gene TRBV6-1 combines with J gene TRBJ1-1, with no clear D. The germline V gene encodes CDR1 MNHNS and CDR2 SASEGT. There are 14 residues in the CDR3. V lost 4 bases, J lost 0 bases, and 9 bases lay in between. CDR3 amino acids: CASSVEGMNTEAFF. The CDR3 DNA is TGTGCCAGCAGTGTAGAGGGTATGAACACTGAAGCTTTCTTT.